The 18 T cell receptor beta chains in this list originate from one sample, sequenced in a study of metastatic and nonmetastatic thyroid tumors. Not a single patient had been given any form of treatment at any point before undergoing thyroid surgery. MiXCR was used by TCRdb to re-call the PCR reads. Of 17,000 or so clones in the sample, about a quarter were seen once. What was sequenced was blood. The receptors come from a male donor with papillary thyroid cancer or a benign thyroid nodule (not recorded which). Some clones in this sample may be carry-over from other donors' samples.

This clone appeared many times. This same CDR3 is encoded by further DNA sequences in the sample. The chain uses TRBV24-1 and TRBJ2-7, with 7 positions matching TRBD2. Germline assignment: CDR1 KGHDR and CDR2 SFDVKD. The CDR3 spans 12 residues. The V and J ends lost 12 bases and 5 bases, in that order; junction bases with no gene match: 9. CDR3 sequence: CAAGRGPHEQYF. The CDR3 nucleotides read TGTGCCGCGGGGAGGGGCCCCCACGAGCAGTACTTC.

This rearrangement joins TRBV6-1 to TRBJ1-2; D is unresolved. CDR1 MNHNS and CDR2 SASEGT come from the germline V gene. CDR3 length: 14 amino acids. V was shortened by 5 bases and J by 4 bases, with 14 bases between the two germline ends. CDR3 nucleotide sequence: TGTGCCAGCAGTTTGTCCGGGCCTCGCTATGGCTACACCTTC. Protein sequence: CASSLSGPRYGYTF.

This clone was observed a handful of times. The J gene is TRBJ2-5, the V gene TRBV7-2; 16 bases are shared with TRBD2. CDR3 length: 17 residues. V was pared by 5 bases and J by 5 bases, with 8 bases of the junction left unmatched. From germline, CDR1 is SGHTA and CDR2 FQGNSA. The CDR3 reads CASSKGLAGGCRETQYF. The CDR3 region has the DNA TGTGCCAGCAGCAAGGGACTAGCGGGGGGGTGTAGGGAGACCCAGTACTTC.

This clone occurred many times. CDR3 residues: CASTTGGGDEQYF. CDR3 nucleotides: TGTGCCAGCACGACAGGGGGCGGTGACGAGCAGTACTTC. This sequence joins TRBV9 and TRBJ2-7; 10 nucleotides match TRBD1. The V gene's germline CDR1 is SGDLS and CDR2 YYNGEE. V was pared by 6 bases and J by 5 bases, with 5 bases of the junction left unmatched. CDR3 length: 13 residues.

The V call is TRBV6-1, the J call TRBJ2-1; 13 positions agree with TRBD2. The CDR3 sequence is 17 residues long. V shed 3 bases and J 7 bases; nucleotides not matched to a gene: 9. CDR1 is MNHNS, CDR2 SASEGT, per germline. The CDR3 nucleotides are TGTGCCAGCAGTGACGGCGGGACTAGCGGGACCAGGAATGAGCAGTTCTTC. Translated: CASSDGGTSGTRNEQFF.

Relative to its sample, this clone is medium-sized. The genes are TRBV19 and TRBJ2-1, with 9 bases fitting TRBD2. The CDR3 extends over 14 amino acids. The V and J ends lost 3 bases and 4 bases, in that order; junction bases with no gene match: 1. Germline CDR1 and CDR2: LNHDA and SQIVND (reference sequence). DNA of the CDR3: TGTGCCAGTAGTATTCTAGCGGGGTACAATGAGCAGTTCTTC. It encodes CASSILAGYNEQFF.

This clone rates as medium-sized. The gene calls are TRBV7-2 and TRBJ2-7; 8 nucleotides match TRBD1. This CDR3 is built from 17 residues. Trimming removed 4 bases from V and 2 bases from J; junction bases left unmatched: 13. The germline V gene has CDR1 SGHTA and CDR2 FQGNSA. CDR3 sequence: CASSSLLTGVIPYEQYF. Written as DNA, the CDR3 is TGTGCCAGCAGCTCGCTGCTGACAGGGGTAATCCCCTACGAGCAGTACTTC.

This clone was found many times. Germline is not matched at one junction end, which may reflect a read error. J is TRBJ2-3 and V is TRBV6-4; TRBD2 agrees at 8 bases. Germline values: CDR1 MRHNA, CDR2 SNTAGT. This CDR3 has 14 amino acids. In nucleotides, the CDR3 is TGTGTCAGCAGTGACTCGGGGGGGACAGATACGCAGTATTTT. It encodes CVSSDSGGTDTQYF.

The V and J genes are TRBV6-6 and TRBJ2-7; D assignment may be TRBD1 or TRBD2 (5 bases each). Deletions cut 0 bases from V and 3 bases from J, with 9 bases between. This CDR3 spans 14 amino acids. Germline lookup yields CDR1 MNHNY and CDR2 SVGAGI (reference sequence). The CDR3 loop is CASSYSGEGYEQYF. The CDR3 coding sequence is TGTGCCAGCAGTTACTCGGGGGAAGGCTACGAGCAGTACTTC.

This chain joins TRBV9 and TRBJ1-4, with D maybe TRBD1 (6 bases). Germline CDR1 SGDLS, CDR2 YYNGEE. This CDR3 is built from 18 residues. The V and J ends lost 3 bases and 4 bases respectively, with 22 bases between them. The CDR3 protein is CASSASPLMDSNNEKLFF. CDR3 bases: TGTGCCAGCAGCGCTTCGCCCCTCATGGACAGCAATAATGAAAAACTGTTTTTT.

The chain recombines TRBV6-1 with TRBJ1-1, with D unresolved. The ends were cut back, 6 bases at V and 1 base at J, with 3 bases in the middle. The CDR3 covers 11 residues. Germline CDR1 is MNHNS and CDR2 is SASEGT. The CDR3 loop reads CASRTNTEAFF. The CDR3 DNA follows: TGTGCCAGCAGAACGAACACTGAAGCTTTCTTT.

This clone was seen repeatedly, ten times or more. V and J are TRBV30 and TRBJ1-5; no reliable D call. Trimming removed 4 bases from V and 4 bases from J, with 11 bases in between. CDR3 size: 13 residues. Germline V gives CDR1 GTSNPN, CDR2 SVGIG (reference sequence). DNA of the CDR3: TGTGCCTGGACCATGGGCGCGAATCAGCCCCAGCATTTT. It translates to CAWTMGANQPQHF.

This clone is termed medium-sized. This chain connects TRBV6-1 to TRBJ2-1, with 7 bases aligning to TRBD2. The CDR3 runs to 13 residues. From germline, CDR1 is MNHNS and CDR2 SASEGT. The V and J ends lost 6 bases and 3 bases, in that order; junction bases with no gene match: 2. The CDR3 DNA is TGTGCCAGCAGGGAGCGGGGCTACAATGAGCAGTTCTTC. This gives the protein CASRERGYNEQFF.

This clone showed up just once. This rearrangement joins TRBV13 to TRBJ1-2; D is uncertain. The CDR3 spans 15 residues. V lost 0 bases, J lost 8 bases, and 16 bases lay in between. Per the germline V gene, CDR1 is PRHDT and CDR2 is FYEKMQ (reference sequence). The CDR3, as DNA: TGTGCCAGCAGCTTAGGCCTCCCTAACCGTAGGGGCTACACCTTC. It specifies CASSLGLPNRRGYTF.

This clone is medium-sized within its sample. The rearrangement joins TRBV11-2 to TRBJ1-4, with unresolved D. Germline assignment: CDR1 SGHAT and CDR2 FQNNGV. The CDR3 has 12 amino acids. The V end lost 4 bases, the J end lost 5 bases, and 5 bases lay between the germline ends. CDR3 loop: CASSSENEKLFF. The DNA for the CDR3 is TGTGCCAGCAGCTCCGAGAATGAAAAACTGTTTTTT.

This clone is categorized as medium-sized. The rearrangement joins TRBV4-2 to TRBJ2-6; D might be TRBD1 (5 bases). Germline V CDR1 and CDR2: LGHNA, YNFKEQ. The CDR3 has 16 amino acids. Trimming stripped 0 bases from V and 0 bases from J, with 6 bases between. The CDR3 loop reads CASSQDDSSGANVLTF. The CDR3 DNA reads TGTGCCAGCAGCCAAGATGACAGCTCTGGGGCCAACGTCCTGACTTTC.

This clone was detected many times. This chain uses TRBV6-4 with TRBJ2-1; 9 positions agree with TRBD2. Germline CDR1 reads MRHNA; CDR2 reads SNTAGT. After removal of 0 bases from V and 6 bases from J, the junction contained 0 bases not matched to a gene. The CDR3 consists of 14 residues. As DNA, the CDR3 is TGTGCCAGCAGTGACTCTAGCGGGGGCAATGAGCAGTTCTTC. Protein product: CASSDSSGGNEQFF.

Only a few counts were recorded for this clone. The chain carries TRBV12-5 and TRBJ1-2; a possible D gene is TRBD1 (5 bases). The germline CDR1 and CDR2 sequences are LGHNT and FRNRAP. The V end lost 7 bases, the J end lost 5 bases, and 11 bases lay between the germline ends. There are 12 residues in the CDR3. The CDR3 nucleotides are TGTGCTAGTGCCTCAGGGAGGTATGGCTACACCTTC. Translation: CASASGRYGYTF.